This TCR beta chain was recorded in a study of T cell responses to AZD1222 COVID-19 vaccine. Study-wide results and limits: Reports say nearly half of spike-specific TCRs go after unmutated variant regions. The donors showed a predominance of white British ancestry and of females, with possible underestimation of clonal diversity. Two AZD1222 administrations were followed by greater Spike-specific TCR breadth and depth.

Repertoires were generated with immunoSEQ multiplex PCR, while TCRdb's copy carries only in-frame clones and drops some. The sample contains over 70,000 clones, 80% to 90% of which appear only once. This CDR3 contains 18 residues. After removal of 7 bases from V and 7 bases from J, the junction contained 17 bases not matched to a gene. Per the germline V gene, CDR1 is LNHDA and CDR2 is SQIVND (reference sequence). Comments on this clone: Its antigen is unidentified.

This sample comprised peripheral blood, obtained on day 0 of MenACWY control vaccination. The rearrangement uses TRBV19 and TRBJ1-6; 9 nucleotides match TRBD1. The receptor was derived from an adult in good health. CDR3 protein: CASKPRGIGTGQNSPLHF. As DNA, the CDR3 is TGTGCCAGTAAACCCCGCGGAATCGGGACAGGGCAGAATTCACCCCTCCACTTT.